Shown below are 26 T cell receptor beta chains from a single sample sequenced in a study of a mutant IDH1 vaccine in newly diagnosed glioma (dated by TCRdb to 2020 to 2023). Library preparation employed the immunoSEQ multiplex PCR assay. The source is immuneACCESS, and TCRdb retained only in-frame sequences with V and J called. Part of the clones is not carried over; for the studies checked, unresolved V genes explain less than half of this, and the remainder is unexplained. This sample holds around 61,000 clones; 80% to 90% were observed only once. Approximately 4.6% of the sample is in the top ten clones. The label giving this sample's time point can be read as: week 5, during vaccination. Every vaccine dose consisted of 300 ug of a 20-mer mutant IDH1 peptide in Montanide, administered subcutaneously together with topical imiquimod. Their antigens are not known. The sample in question was PBMCs, obtained from a glioma patient whose treatment included an IDH1 peptide vaccine. Receptors originate from a woman in her forties with glioma.

The genes are TRBV18 and TRBJ2-1; TRBD1 is a possible D gene (5 bases). CDR1 is KGHSH and CDR2 is LQKENI in the germline V gene. This CDR3 is built from 13 residues. V was pared by 2 bases and J by 5 bases, with 7 bases between. CDR3 region: CASSPIRDNEQFF. DNA for the CDR3: TGTGCCAGCTCACCAATCAGGGACAATGAGCAGTTCTTC.

The V gene is TRBV6-1, the J gene TRBJ1-5; D not resolved. The CDR3 has 14 residues. Germline V gives CDR1 MNHNS, CDR2 SASEGT. V lost 1 base, J lost 1 base, and 5 bases lay in between. The CDR3: CASSEGLSNQPQHF. CDR3 DNA: TGTGCCAGCAGTGAAGGTCTGAGCAATCAGCCCCAGCATTTT.

The CDR3 coding sequence is TGTGCCAGCAGTGAAGGGGGCTGGAGGAGTGAGCAGTTCTTC. The encoded protein is CASSEGGWRSEQFF. The chain is built from TRBV2 and TRBJ2-1, with D possibly being TRBD1 or TRBD2 (5 bases each). Germline values: CDR1 SNHLY, CDR2 FYNNEI. CDR3 length equals 14 residues. The germline V and J ends were trimmed by 1 base and 9 bases, with 13 bases remaining between them.

The chain couples TRBV18 to TRBJ1-1, with D hard to call. Germline V gene lookup returns CDR1 KGHSH and CDR2 LQKENI. This CDR3 comprises 13 residues. The V end lost 9 bases, the J end lost 3 bases, and 14 bases lay between the germline ends. CDR3 protein: CASNSGYDTEAFF. Written as DNA, the CDR3 is TGTGCCAGTAATAGTGGGTACGACACTGAAGCTTTCTTT.

The chain uses TRBV4-2 and TRBJ1-5; D ambiguous. The V and J ends lost 4 bases and 5 bases respectively, with 9 bases between them. CDR1 and CDR2 from the germline V gene are LGHNA and YNFKEQ. This CDR3 spans 13 amino acids. CDR3 sequence: CASSPDNYQPQHF. The CDR3 nucleotides are TGTGCCAGCAGCCCAGACAACTATCAGCCCCAGCATTTT.

The genes are TRBV29-1 and TRBJ2-5, with TRBD2 matching over 15 bases. The junction had 11 bases not matched to a gene; V was cut back by 7 bases and J by 5 bases. Per germline, CDR1 SQVTM and CDR2 ANQGSEA. The CDR3 loop spans 16 amino acids. The CDR3 bases are TGCAGCGGCAATGGACTAGCGGGAGGGAGGGGGGAGACCCAGTACTTC. Protein sequence: CSGNGLAGGRGETQYF.

The chain links TRBV4-1 to TRBJ2-7, with TRBD2 identical over 10 bases. The trim removed 0 bases at V and 1 base at J, leaving 3 bases unmatched. CDR3 length: 16 amino acids. Per germline, CDR1 MGHRA and CDR2 YSYEKL. The DNA of the CDR3 is TGCGCCAGCAGCCAAGATACTAGCGGGAAATCCTACGAGCAGTACTTC. Its translation: CASSQDTSGKSYEQYF.

This chain uses TRBV10-2 with TRBJ2-2; TRBD1 matches at 10 bases. The CDR3 is made up of 15 amino acids. The germline V gene encodes CDR1 WSHSY and CDR2 SAAADI. V lost 5 bases, J lost 3 bases, and 3 bases stayed unmatched. CDR3 sequence reads: CASSPGTGDTGELFF. The CDR3 coding sequence is TGCGCCAGCAGTCCCGGGACAGGGGACACCGGGGAGCTGTTTTTT.

The CDR3 coding sequence is TGTGCCAGCAGCCCAGTACCCACTAGCACAGATACGCAGTATTTT. Translation gives CASSPVPTSTDTQYF. The J gene is TRBJ2-3, the V gene TRBV5-4; D uncertain. The CDR3 is made up of 15 amino acids. V lost 4 bases and J lost 0, with 12 bases in between. The germline CDR1 and CDR2 sequences are SGHNT and YYREEE (reference sequence).

The rearrangement joins TRBV7-2 to TRBJ2-6; TRBD2 matches at 12 bases. Germline values: CDR1 SGHTA, CDR2 FQGNSA. This CDR3 is built from 17 residues. The V and J ends lost 5 bases and 1 base, in that order; junction bases with no gene match: 3. CDR3 residues: CASSTLAGGSGANVLTF. CDR3 coding DNA: TGTGCCAGCAGCACGCTAGCGGGGGGGTCTGGGGCCAACGTCCTGACTTTC.

This chain connects TRBV9 to TRBJ1-1; the D gene is possibly TRBD1 (5 bases). V lost 0 bases and J 3 bases, leaving 6 bases between the germline ends. Germline values: CDR1 SGDLS, CDR2 YYNGEE. This CDR3 comprises 13 residues. CDR3 nucleotides: TGTGCCAGCAGCGTAGCGGGGGACACTGAAGCTTTCTTT. Protein product: CASSVAGDTEAFF.

V gene TRBV29-1 combines with J gene TRBJ2-3; TRBD1 matches 8 bases. The CDR3 length is 12 residues. The V segment lost 6 bases and the J segment 11 bases; nucleotides outside the gene matches: 10. The germline CDR1 and CDR2 sequences are SQVTM and ANQGSEA. The CDR3 coding sequence is TGCAGCGTCGTGGACAGGGCAACTCTGCAGTATTTT. Protein: CSVVDRATLQYF.

The V and J genes are TRBV4-3 and TRBJ1-6; no clear D. This CDR3 region has 13 residues. Germline V gene sequence: CDR1 LGHNA, CDR2 YSLEER. Trimming removed 2 bases from V and 7 bases from J, with 6 bases in between. The CDR3 DNA sequence: TGCGCCAGCAGCCAATTGGAAAATTCACCCCTCCACTTT. Translating it yields CASSQLENSPLHF.

In its sample, this clone was seen a few times. The chain combines TRBV7-6 with TRBJ1-1; TRBD1 aligns across 8 bases. CDR1 is SGHVS and CDR2 is FNYEAQ in the germline V gene. The CDR3 is made up of 14 amino acids. V trimming: 4 bases; J trimming: 1 base; junction bases outside the gene matches: 2. CDR3: CASSWGTGNTEAFF. The CDR3 region has the DNA TGTGCCAGCAGCTGGGGGACAGGGAACACTGAAGCTTTCTTT.

V usage is TRBV29-1 and J usage is TRBJ2-1; D not certain. The CDR3 sequence is 14 residues long. V dropped 2 bases and J dropped 5 bases, with 13 bases sitting between them. Germline V CDR1 and CDR2: SQVTM, ANQGSEA. The DNA of the CDR3 is TGCAGCGTTGAATCAGTCAACGACAACAATGAGCAGTTCTTC. Translation gives CSVESVNDNNEQFF.

The chain has TRBV18 and TRBJ1-2; tentative D call: TRBD1 (5 bases). Trimming pared 2 bases from V and 0 bases from J, leaving 10 bases between. CDR3 size: 15 residues. The germline V gene has CDR1 KGHSH and CDR2 LQKENI. CDR3 in amino acids: CASSPRQNANYGYTF. The DNA for the CDR3 is TGTGCCAGCTCACCAAGACAGAACGCTAACTATGGCTACACCTTC.

The chain combines TRBV20-1 with TRBJ1-1, with D maybe TRBD1 (5 bases). The V end was cut by 3 bases, the J end by 8 bases, with 10 bases between. The CDR3 sequence is 11 residues long. Germline V gene data show CDR1 as DFQATT and CDR2 as SNEGSKA (reference sequence). The CDR3 region is CSASLREEAFF. The CDR3 DNA reads as TGCAGTGCTAGTCTCAGGGAGGAAGCTTTCTTT.

The chain is built from TRBV2 and TRBJ2-7, with 7 bases identical to TRBD2. The CDR3 totals 12 residues. Germline lookup yields CDR1 SNHLY and CDR2 FYNNEI. V shed 8 bases and J 3 bases; nucleotides not matched to a gene: 4. This chain's CDR3 is CASLAEVYEQYF. CDR3 bases: TGTGCCAGCCTAGCGGAGGTCTACGAGCAGTACTTC.

This clone came up once. V usage is TRBV7-9 and J usage is TRBJ2-5; 10 bases align to TRBD1. The V gene end was trimmed by 0 bases and the J gene end by 1 base; junction bases not matched to a gene: 8. Germline V gene data show CDR1 as SEHNR and CDR2 as FQNEAQ (reference sequence). The CDR3 is 18 amino acids. This chain's CDR3 is CASSLAYMGQGFQETQYF. The CDR3 region has the DNA TGTGCCAGCAGCTTAGCATATATGGGACAGGGGTTCCAAGAGACCCAGTACTTC. Drawing the rest from reference TRBV7-9 and TRBJ2-5, the complete variable domain is DTGVSQNPRHKITKRGQNVTFRCDPISEHNRLYWYRQTLGQGPEFLTYFQNEAQLEKSRLLSDRFSAERPKGSFSTLEIQRTEQGDSAMYLCASSLAYMGQGFQETQYFGPGTRLLVL.

The J gene is TRBJ1-2, the V gene TRBV7-2; no clear D gene. V lost 1 base to trimming and J lost 1 base, with 7 bases between them. CDR1 is SGHTA and CDR2 is FQGNSA in the germline V gene. The CDR3 totals 14 residues. The CDR3 DNA reads as TGTGCCAGCAGCTTAGAGGGTCTTAACTATGGCTACACCTTC. It yields the protein CASSLEGLNYGYTF. Complete variable domain (other parts from reference TRBV7-2 and TRBJ1-2): GAGVSQSPSNKVTEKGKDVELRCDPISGHTALYWYRQSLGQGLEFLIYFQGNSAPDKSGLPSDRFSAERTGGSVSTLTIQRTQQEDSAVYLCASSLEGLNYGYTFGSGTRLTVV.

This rearrangement joins TRBV2 to TRBJ2-2; D unresolved. CDR1 is SNHLY and CDR2 is FYNNEI in the germline V gene. The CDR3 runs to 15 residues. The ends were cut back, 1 base at V and 6 bases at J, with 12 bases in the middle. CDR3 in DNA: TGTGCCAGCAGTGAAGTGGGGTTAAGGGCCGGGGAGCTGTTTTTT. As protein: CASSEVGLRAGELFF.

The chain uses TRBV5-4 and TRBJ1-1; D unclear. The V gene lost 2 bases and the J gene lost 1 base, with 12 bases spanning the gap. This CDR3 is 15 amino acids long. Germline V CDR1 and CDR2: SGHNT, YYREEE (reference sequence). CDR3 region: CASSFTEGGNTEAFF. The CDR3 coding sequence is TGTGCCAGCAGCTTCACTGAGGGAGGGAACACTGAAGCTTTCTTT.

This chain connects TRBV4-3 to TRBJ2-1; possibly TRBD1 for D (5 bases). V lost 0 bases to trimming and J lost 1 base, with 7 bases between them. Germline CDR1 is LGHNA and CDR2 is YSLEER. The CDR3 consists of 15 residues. The CDR3 protein is CASSQEGPSYNEQFF. The CDR3 DNA sequence: TGCGCCAGCAGCCAAGAGGGGCCGTCCTACAATGAGCAGTTCTTC.

This clone was observed once. The chain joins TRBV2 to TRBJ2-1, with D perhaps TRBD2 (5 bases). Trimming cost V 0 bases and J 6 bases, with 12 bases left between them. In germline, CDR1 is SNHLY, CDR2 FYNNEI. This CDR3 is built from 15 residues. CDR3 nucleotides: TGTGCCAGCAGTGAAGCCCCACTAGGTATCAATGAGCAGTTCTTC. This translates into CASSEAPLGINEQFF.

This clone was found once. The chain carries TRBV4-1 and TRBJ2-1; a possible D gene is TRBD1 (6 bases). Germline V gives CDR1 MGHRA, CDR2 YSYEKL. The CDR3 covers 17 residues. V gave up 4 bases and J gave up 8 bases, with 24 bases separating them. The CDR3 region is CASSPRPGDRVTYEQFF. The CDR3 coding sequence is TGCGCCAGCAGCCCCCGCCCAGGGGACCGGGTTACCTATGAGCAGTTCTTC.

V usage is TRBV10-3 and J usage is TRBJ1-1; D might be TRBD1 (6 bases). Looked up from germline, CDR1 is ENHRY and CDR2 is SYGVKD. V was clipped by 0 bases and J by 1 base, with 15 bases between them. This CDR3 has 17 amino acids. CDR3 residues: CAISESGGRGENTEAFF. In DNA form, the CDR3 reads TGTGCCATCAGTGAGTCGGGGGGCAGGGGCGAGAACACTGAAGCTTTCTTT.